This TCR beta chain was sequenced during a study of response to subunit inactivated influenza vaccine. Study conclusions and caveats: Authors suggested seasonal influenza vaccinations each recruit few new T cells.

Each CDR3 protein gets one entry after TCRdb re-called the RT-PCR reads with MiXCR. This sample has about 180,000 distinct CDR3 sequences; nearly 9.5% occur once, and the top ten carry approximately 10%. The CDR3 is 13 amino acids. Per germline, CDR1 DFQATT and CDR2 SNEGSKA (reference sequence). V lost 3 bases to trimming and J lost 7 bases, with 12 bases between them. This clonotype has at least ten counts. Antigen unknown. This clonotype originated in a middle-aged man who received an inactivated influenza vaccine. Specimen: non-naive T cells sorted from PBMCs, collected on the day of vaccination. The V gene is TRBV20-1, the J gene TRBJ2-2; perhaps TRBD2 as D (6 bases). This CDR3 reads CSASVSGGGELFF. CDR3 in DNA: TGCAGTGCTAGTGTTTCCGGGGGCGGGGAGCTGTTTTTT.